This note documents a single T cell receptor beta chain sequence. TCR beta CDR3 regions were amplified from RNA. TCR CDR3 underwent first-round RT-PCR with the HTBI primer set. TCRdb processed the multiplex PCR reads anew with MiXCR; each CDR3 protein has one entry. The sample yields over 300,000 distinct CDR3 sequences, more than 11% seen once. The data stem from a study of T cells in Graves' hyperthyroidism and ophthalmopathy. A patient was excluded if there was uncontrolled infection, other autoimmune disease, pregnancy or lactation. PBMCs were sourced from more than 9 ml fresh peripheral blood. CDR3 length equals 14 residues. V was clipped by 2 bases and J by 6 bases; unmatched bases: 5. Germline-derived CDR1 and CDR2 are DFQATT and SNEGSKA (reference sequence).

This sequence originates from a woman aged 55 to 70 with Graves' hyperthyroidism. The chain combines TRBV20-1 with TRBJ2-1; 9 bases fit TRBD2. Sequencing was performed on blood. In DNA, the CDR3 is TGCAGTGCTAGACTGGGGACTAGCCTCAATGAGCAGTTCTTC. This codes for CSARLGTSLNEQFF.